These 12 T cell receptor beta chains were all obtained from the same sample, sequenced in a study of T cell responses to AZD1222 COVID-19 vaccine. TCRdb's table, derived via immunoSEQ multiplex PCR, lists solely in-frame clones and lacks some. The top ten clones hold around 9.4% of a sample with 85,000 to 130,000 clones, about 90% of them seen once. This specimen consisted of peripheral blood, obtained on day 0 of AZD1222 vaccination. The receptors stem from an adult in good health.

In this sample, this clone turned up once. The chain recombines TRBV18 with TRBJ1-6, with D perhaps TRBD1 (5 bases). Trimming pared 4 bases from V and 3 bases from J, leaving 19 bases between. The germline gives CDR1 KGHSH, CDR2 LQKENI. The CDR3 spans 18 residues. The CDR3 DNA is TGTGCCAGCTCACTTTCCCTCACAGGTACCATCTATAATTCACCCCTCCACTTT. It codes for CASSLSLTGTIYNSPLHF. Supplemented by reference TRBV18 and TRBJ1-6, the full variable domain reads NAGVMQNPRHLVRRRGQEARLRCSPMKGHSHVYWYRQLPEEGLKFMVYLQKENIIDESGMPKERFSAEFPKEGPSILRIQQVVRGDSAAYFCASSLSLTGTIYNSPLHFGNGTRLTVT.

CDR3 amino acids: CAISESVAGGDNEQFF. CDR3 DNA: TGTGCCATCAGTGAGTCGGTGGCGGGGGGGGACAATGAGCAGTTCTTC. V usage is TRBV10-3 and J usage is TRBJ2-1; 9 positions match TRBD2. The germline gives CDR1 ENHRY, CDR2 SYGVKD. The CDR3 has 16 amino acids. The V and J ends lost 0 bases and 5 bases, in that order; junction bases with no gene match: 5.

This rearrangement joins TRBV6-5 to TRBJ1-2; TRBD1 is a possible D gene (6 bases). V dropped 6 bases and J dropped 4 bases, with 15 bases sitting between them. The CDR3 contains 14 residues. Germline loops: CDR1 MNHEY, CDR2 SVGAGI. The CDR3 spells CASSMTGLGYGYTF. CDR3 nucleotides: TGTGCCAGCAGCATGACAGGACTTGGCTATGGCTACACCTTC.

The V call is TRBV14, the J call TRBJ1-3; D may be TRBD1 (6 bases). The germline V and J ends were trimmed by 2 bases and 0 bases, with 8 bases remaining between them. The CDR3 loop spans 15 amino acids. Per the germline V gene, CDR1 is SGHDN and CDR2 is FVKESK. The CDR3 sequence: CASSQNRASGNTIYF. Here the CDR3 DNA reads TGTGCCAGCAGCCAAAACAGGGCCTCTGGAAACACCATATATTTT.

This clone was detected once. The chain uses TRBV19 and TRBJ1-2; perhaps TRBD1 as D (5 bases). Germline CDR1 and CDR2: LNHDA and SQIVND (reference sequence). The CDR3 contains 19 residues. The V end was cut by 5 bases, the J end by 3 bases, with 28 bases between. In DNA form, the CDR3 reads TGTGCCAGTAGTCTCCTCGGTTTGGCAGGGTCATATGAGGACTATGGCTACACCTTC. Translating gives CASSLLGLAGSYEDYGYTF.

The rearrangement links TRBV6-2 or TRBV6-3 to TRBJ2-2, with a possible D match to TRBD1 (5 bases). The CDR3 extends over 15 amino acids. Trimming pared 2 bases from V and 4 bases from J, leaving 11 bases between. CDR1 and CDR2 (germline): MNHEY, SVGEGT. CDR3 amino acids: CASSYSRGGTGELFF. CDR3 bases: TGTGCCAGCAGTTACAGTAGGGGTGGCACCGGGGAGCTGTTTTTT.

The CDR3 DNA follows: TGTGCCAGCAGCCCACACACCGACAGAAACACTGAAGCTTTCTTT. It translates to CASSPHTDRNTEAFF. The chain uses TRBV9 and TRBJ1-1, with D perhaps matching TRBD1 (5 bases). The CDR3 contains 15 residues. Trimming took 4 bases from V and 2 from J, leaving 15 bases between them. Germline CDR1 is SGDLS and CDR2 is YYNGEE. The full variable domain, with the rest looked up from reference TRBV9 and TRBJ1-1, is DSGVTQTPKHLITATGQRVTLRCSPRSGDLSVYWYQQSLDQGLQFLIQYYNGEERAKGNILERFSAQQFPDLHSELNLSSLELGDSALYFCASSPHTDRNTEAFFGQGTRLTVV.

The chain joins TRBV2 to TRBJ2-2; possibly TRBD2 for D (6 bases). The CDR3 covers 14 residues. Germline values: CDR1 SNHLY, CDR2 FYNNEI. The V and J ends lost 6 bases and 4 bases respectively, with 12 bases between them. This CDR3 is CASRVGGPTGELFF. The CDR3 DNA sequence: TGTGCCAGCAGGGTGGGGGGACCCACCGGGGAGCTGTTTTTT.

V is TRBV9 and J is TRBJ1-2, with D perhaps TRBD1 (6 bases). Trimming removed 4 bases at V and 8 bases at J, with 12 bases between. In germline, CDR1 is SGDLS, CDR2 YYNGEE. The CDR3 loop spans 12 amino acids. CDR3 sequence (DNA): TGTGCCAGCAGCTCCAGGGGCGGCGGCTACACCTTC. Translated, it gives CASSSRGGGYTF. The full variable domain, its missing parts supplied by reference TRBV9 and TRBJ1-2, is DSGVTQTPKHLITATGQRVTLRCSPRSGDLSVYWYQQSLDQGLQFLIQYYNGEERAKGNILERFSAQQFPDLHSELNLSSLELGDSALYFCASSSRGGGYTFGSGTRLTVV.

This chain joins TRBV11-1 and TRBJ1-2, with D unresolved. Germline CDR1 SGHAT, CDR2 FQDESV (reference sequence). V was pared by 5 bases and J by 5 bases, with 15 bases between. The CDR3 sequence is 14 residues long. The CDR3 DNA reads as TGTGCCAGCAGCCCGAAACCGGGGTCTTATGGCTACACCTTC. Translated, it gives CASSPKPGSYGYTF.

The V gene is TRBV28, the J gene TRBJ1-2; TRBD1 matches at 8 bases. The CDR3 sequence is 13 residues long. Germline trimming cut 7 bases from V and 8 bases from J; bases unmatched to any gene: 9. Germline V gene data show CDR1 as MDHEN and CDR2 as SYDVKM. Here the CDR3 reads CASTTGQGKGYTF. Here the CDR3 DNA reads TGTGCCAGCACGACAGGACAGGGAAAAGGCTACACCTTC.

The chain links TRBV6-5 to TRBJ1-3; a weak D match, TRBD1 (5 bases). V dropped 4 bases and J dropped 4 bases, with 14 bases sitting between them. Germline-derived CDR1 and CDR2 are MNHEY and SVGAGI. The CDR3 runs to 15 residues. The CDR3 reads CASSWGRIPGNTIYF. The CDR3 DNA sequence: TGTGCCAGCAGTTGGGGCAGAATCCCCGGAAACACCATATATTTT.